This T cell receptor (beta chain) came from a study of blood T cell repertoires in COVID-19. Clones were read by immunoSEQ multiplex PCR, and TCRdb kept only the in-frame ones, dropping some. The sample lists 350,000 or so clones, more than 85% occurring once. Individuals aged roughly 18 to 95 years were recruited from 24 US areas. Among Cohort 3 donors, those recovered had two negative PCRs, clearance, or symptom resolution. This CDR3 comprises 12 residues. J gave up 4 bases and V 6 bases, and 2 bases lay outside the gene matches. Germline values: CDR1 LNHDA, CDR2 SQIVND (reference sequence). Material: PBMCs or T cells enriched from blood (not recorded which). The chain recombines TRBV19 with TRBJ1-2, with 7 positions matching TRBD1. The TCR originated in a woman aged 25 to 39 who had recovered from COVID-19. The CDR3 here is CASRGGSYGYTF. The DNA for the CDR3 is TGTGCCAGTAGAGGGGGCAGCTATGGCTACACCTTC.